This T cell receptor beta chain was identified in a study of tumor and adjacent non-tumor tissue in lung cancer (dated by TCRdb to 2017 to 2018). General notes on the study: Patients with adenocarcinoma (approximately 11), squamous cell carcinoma (2) and small cell lung cancer (1) were included in the cohort. TCRbeta CDR3 sequencing was performed on fewer than 35 paired specimens, with one tumor sample and one normal lung sample collected per patient. Using bulk TCRbeta repertoires from some 16 lung cancer patients, the study set lung tumor tissue side by side with matched distant non-tumor lung tissue. The roughly 15 enrolled patients, of whom some ten were men and 5 were women, were aged about 30 to 80 years and were diagnosed with TNM stage I to III disease. Sequencing generated a total of 130,000,000 or so productive TCRbeta reads, averaging approximately 4 million reads per sample. Paper-wide results and their limitations: With only about 16 patients in the cohort, the authors noted that larger samples and more detailed clinical data are needed. The top 100 clones accounted for a significantly larger cumulative portion of the repertoire in normal lung than in tumor tissue. Significantly higher TCR diversity (inverse Simpson) was observed in tumor tissue than in normal lung tissue (approximately 430 vs 150, P = 0.0075, Mann-Whitney U test). Because peripheral blood was not sequenced, blood TCRbeta repertoires in the lung cancer patients of the study were not examined. The methods do not name the sequencing platform or mention unique molecular identifiers. Significantly higher TCR diversity was found in younger patients, and higher tumor TCR diversity was associated with shorter overall and disease-free survival.

RNA was isolated from bulk unsorted tissue, and RNA quality was assessed with a NanoDrop ND-1000 and an Agilent 2100. For the normal lung samples, distant non-tumor tissue was collected more than 3 cm away from the tumor edge. Newly diagnosed lung cancer patients without prior chemotherapy who had been admitted for thoracic surgery in China between August and November 2014 were enrolled as donors. Anyone who had undergone radiotherapy or chemotherapy before, or who had another cancer at the same time, was left out of the study. Surgical tissue pieces of 1-2 cm3 were preserved in RNAlater solution and were kept at -80 degrees C until use. The library was built by means of multiplex PCR. Data came from an Illumina HiSeq 2500. TCRbeta libraries were built by three rounds of nested PCR using primers (Table S4), following protocols modified from ARM-PCR. PCR products of 200-500 bp were gel-excised and purified with the QIAquick gel extraction kit before sequencing. As for the authors' bioinformatics: Trimmomatic was used to clean the reads, FLASH merged the cleaned reads into complete CDR3 sequences, and MiTCR assigned the sequences to V(D)J germline segments. VDJtools was used to compute clonal diversity as the inverse Simpson's index. In-frame sequences lacking a premature stop codon were counted as productive reads. TCRdb applied fastp at Q25 and MiXCR to the public reads, then kept only in-frame beta chains. Under each unique CDR3 protein, matching rows form one entry showing the most common genes and DNA. The authors' filters were not applied to this entry. The sample records about 80,000 distinct CDR3 sequences, 80% to 90% of which are singletons. The ten largest clones add up to 40% to 65% of the sample.

V sheds 4 bases and J sheds 1 base, leaving 25 bases between their ends. Taken from the germline V gene, the CDR1 and CDR2 loops are MNHNS and SASEGT. The CDR3 numbers 19 residues from cysteine through phenylalanine. The only DNA kept is the CDR3, 57 bases in frame from the first base. Regarding this clonotype: What antigen it recognizes has not been identified. Base qualities are not recorded, but no much larger clone differs from it by a single base.

The V and J genes are TRBV6-1 and TRBJ1-1; TRBD1 could be the D gene, as 6 bases match. The receptor was isolated from a man between 60 and 75 years old with non-small cell lung cancer. Sequencing was carried out using distant non-tumor lung tissue. The CDR3 region reads CASSVQGNGNRRRNTEAFF. The DNA reads as follows: TGTGCCAGCAGTGTCCAGGGGAACGGAAACCGGAGAAGGAACACTGAAGCTTTCTTT.